This T cell receptor (beta chain) was recorded in a study of blood T cell repertoires in COVID-19. Background on the study: In each case, the material was cDNA or gDNA derived from T cells, B-cell-depleted T cells, or PBMCs.

This clone was detected a few times. TCRdb keeps only in-frame clones here, not all; method: immunoSEQ multiplex PCR. The data contain around 170,000 clones, about 74% of them seen just once; the ten biggest clones take up 3%. The sample was peripheral blood. This clonotype was sampled from a woman older than 75 with acute or convalescent COVID-19.

The CDR3 bases are TGCGCCAGCAGCTTAGTCGAGGGCAATGAGCAGTTCTTC. This sequence encodes CASSLVEGNEQFF. The rearrangement joins TRBV5-1 to TRBJ2-1; D perhaps matches TRBD2 (5 bases). CDR1 is SGHRS, CDR2 YFSETQ, per germline. This CDR3 region has 13 residues. V gave up 2 bases and J gave up 6 bases, with 9 bases separating them.